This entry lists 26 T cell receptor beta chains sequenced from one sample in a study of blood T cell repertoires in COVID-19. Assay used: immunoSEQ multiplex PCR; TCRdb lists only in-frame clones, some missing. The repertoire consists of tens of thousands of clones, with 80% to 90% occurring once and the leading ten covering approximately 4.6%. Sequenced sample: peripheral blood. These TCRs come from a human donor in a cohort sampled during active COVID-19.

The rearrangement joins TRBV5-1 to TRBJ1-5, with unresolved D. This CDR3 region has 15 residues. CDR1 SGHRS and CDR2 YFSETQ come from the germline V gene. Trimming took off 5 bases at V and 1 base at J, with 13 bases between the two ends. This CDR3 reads CASSLSGGSNQPQHF. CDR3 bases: TGCGCCAGCAGTCTTTCGGGAGGCAGCAATCAGCCCCAGCATTTT.

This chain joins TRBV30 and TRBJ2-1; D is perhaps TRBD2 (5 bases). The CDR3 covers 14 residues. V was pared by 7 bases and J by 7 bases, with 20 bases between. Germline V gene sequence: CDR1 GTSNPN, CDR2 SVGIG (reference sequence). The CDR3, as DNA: TGTGCCTCACCTGGCGGAGCCTCGGGAAATGAGCAGTTCTTC. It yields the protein CASPGGASGNEQFF.

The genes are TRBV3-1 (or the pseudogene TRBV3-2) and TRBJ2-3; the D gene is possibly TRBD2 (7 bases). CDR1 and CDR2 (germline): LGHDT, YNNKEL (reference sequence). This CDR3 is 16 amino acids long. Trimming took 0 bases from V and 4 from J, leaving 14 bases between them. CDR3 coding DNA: TGTGCCAGCAGCCAAGAAGGCGGGGGCGGGCCAGATACGCAGTATTTT. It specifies CASSQEGGGGPDTQYF.

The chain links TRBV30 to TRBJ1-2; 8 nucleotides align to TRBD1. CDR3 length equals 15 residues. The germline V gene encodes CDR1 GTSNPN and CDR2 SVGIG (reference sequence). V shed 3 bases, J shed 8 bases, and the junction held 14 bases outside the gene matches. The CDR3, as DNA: TGTGCCTGGAGAGCCCGGACAGGGACCCTGAGCGGCTACACCTTC. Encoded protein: CAWRARTGTLSGYTF. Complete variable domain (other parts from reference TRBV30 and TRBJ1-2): SQTIHQWPATLVQPVGSPLSLECTVEGTSNPNLYWYRQAAGRGLQLLFYSVGIGQISSEVPQNLSASRPQDRQFILSSKKLLLSDSGFYLCAWRARTGTLSGYTFGSGTRLTVV.

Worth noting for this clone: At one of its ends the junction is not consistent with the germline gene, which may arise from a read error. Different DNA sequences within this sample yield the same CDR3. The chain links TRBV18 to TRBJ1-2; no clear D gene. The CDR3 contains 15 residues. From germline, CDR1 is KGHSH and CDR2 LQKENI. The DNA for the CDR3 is TGTGCTAGCTCACCACCGAGAGATCTAGACTATGGCTACACCTTC. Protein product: CASSPPRDLDYGYTF.

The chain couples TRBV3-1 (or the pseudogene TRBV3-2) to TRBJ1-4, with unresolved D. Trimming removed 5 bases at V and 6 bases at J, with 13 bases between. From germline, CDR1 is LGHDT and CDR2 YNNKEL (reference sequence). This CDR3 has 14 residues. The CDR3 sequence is CASSSPLGDEKLFF. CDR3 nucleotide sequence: TGTGCCAGCAGCTCCCCGCTAGGAGATGAAAAACTGTTTTTT.

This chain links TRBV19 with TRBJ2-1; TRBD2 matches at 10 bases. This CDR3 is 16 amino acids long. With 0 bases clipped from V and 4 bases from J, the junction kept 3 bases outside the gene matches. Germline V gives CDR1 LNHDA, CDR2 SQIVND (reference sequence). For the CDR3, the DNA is TGTGCCAGTAGTATAGAGGGTAGCGGGGGGTACAATGAGCAGTTCTTC. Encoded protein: CASSIEGSGGYNEQFF. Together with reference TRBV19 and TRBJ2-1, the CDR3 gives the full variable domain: DGGITQSPKYLFRKEGQNVTLSCEQNLNHDAMYWYRQDPGQGLRLIYYSQIVNDFQKGDIAEGYSVSREKKESFPLTVTSAQKNPTAFYLCASSIEGSGGYNEQFFGPGTRLTVL.

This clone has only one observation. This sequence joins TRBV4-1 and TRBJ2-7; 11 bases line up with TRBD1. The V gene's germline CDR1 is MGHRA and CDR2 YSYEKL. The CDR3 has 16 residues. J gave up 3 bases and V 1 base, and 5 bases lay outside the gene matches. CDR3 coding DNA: TGCGCCAGCAGCCAAGGCGGGGGGACAGGGGGCTACGAGCAGTACTTC. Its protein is CASSQGGGTGGYEQYF.

The CDR3 region has the DNA TGCGCCAGCAGACTCCCCGGCGGGGGTGGAGAGACCCAGTACTTC. Translated, it gives CASRLPGGGGETQYF. The V gene is TRBV5-1, the J gene TRBJ2-5; 7 positions agree with TRBD2. The CDR3 length is 15 residues. The V segment lost 5 bases and the J segment 4 bases; nucleotides outside the gene matches: 11. Germline CDR1 and CDR2: SGHRS and YFSETQ.

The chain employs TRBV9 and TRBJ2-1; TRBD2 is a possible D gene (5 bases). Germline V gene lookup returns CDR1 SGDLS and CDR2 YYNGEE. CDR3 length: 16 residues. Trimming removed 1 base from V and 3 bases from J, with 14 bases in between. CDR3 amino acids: CASSVLASGIYNEQFF. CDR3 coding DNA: TGTGCCAGCAGCGTACTGGCCAGCGGAATCTACAATGAGCAGTTCTTC.

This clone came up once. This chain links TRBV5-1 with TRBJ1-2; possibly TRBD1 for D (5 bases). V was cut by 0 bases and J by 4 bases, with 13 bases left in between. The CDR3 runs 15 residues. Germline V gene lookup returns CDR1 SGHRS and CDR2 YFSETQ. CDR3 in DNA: TGCGCCAGCAGCTTGGAGCAGGGCGGAGTCTATGGCTACACCTTC. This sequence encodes CASSLEQGGVYGYTF. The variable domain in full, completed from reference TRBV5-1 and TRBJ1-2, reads KAGVTQTPRYLIKTRGQQVTLSCSPISGHRSVSWYQQTPGQGLQFLFEYFSETQRNKGNFPGRFSGRQFSNSRSEMNVSTLELGDSALYLCASSLEQGGVYGYTFGSGTRLTVV.

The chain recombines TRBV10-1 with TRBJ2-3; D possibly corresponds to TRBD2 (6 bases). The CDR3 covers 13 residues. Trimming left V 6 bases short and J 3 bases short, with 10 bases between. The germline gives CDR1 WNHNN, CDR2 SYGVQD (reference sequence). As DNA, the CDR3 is TGCGCCAGCAGGGAGGGAGAAACAGATACGCAGTATTTT. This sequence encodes CASREGETDTQYF.

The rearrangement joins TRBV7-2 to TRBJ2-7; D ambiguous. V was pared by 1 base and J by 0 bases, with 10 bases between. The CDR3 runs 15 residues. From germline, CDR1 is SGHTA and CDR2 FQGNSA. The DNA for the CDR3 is TGTGCCAGCAGCTTAGGGTCCCCAGTCTCCTACGAGCAGTACTTC. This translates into CASSLGSPVSYEQYF.

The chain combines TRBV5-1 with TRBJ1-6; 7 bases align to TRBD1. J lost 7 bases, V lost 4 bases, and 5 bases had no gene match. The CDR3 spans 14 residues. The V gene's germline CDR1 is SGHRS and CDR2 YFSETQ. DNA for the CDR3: TGCGCCAGCAGCCGCGACAGGGCCAATTCACCCCTCCACTTT. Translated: CASSRDRANSPLHF.

The CDR3 DNA reads TGTGCCAGTAGTCTTAGCAGGGGCGGCAACACTGAAGCTTTCTTT. It is translated as CASSLSRGGNTEAFF. This chain uses TRBV19 with TRBJ1-1; possibly TRBD1 for D (6 bases). Per the germline V gene, CDR1 is LNHDA and CDR2 is SQIVND (reference sequence). The CDR3 is 15 residues long. V lost 5 bases to trimming and J lost 2 bases, with 15 bases between them.

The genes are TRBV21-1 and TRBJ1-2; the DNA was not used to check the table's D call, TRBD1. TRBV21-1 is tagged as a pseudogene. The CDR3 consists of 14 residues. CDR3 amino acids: CASRYYRGNYGYTF. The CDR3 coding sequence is TGTGCCAGCAGGTACTACAGGGGTAACTATGGCTACACCTTC.

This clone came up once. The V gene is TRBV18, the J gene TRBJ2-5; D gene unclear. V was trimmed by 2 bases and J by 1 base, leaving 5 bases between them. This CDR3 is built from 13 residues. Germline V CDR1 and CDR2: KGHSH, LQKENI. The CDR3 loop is CASSPTGQETQYF. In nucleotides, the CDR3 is TGTGCCAGCTCACCAACGGGCCAAGAGACCCAGTACTTC.

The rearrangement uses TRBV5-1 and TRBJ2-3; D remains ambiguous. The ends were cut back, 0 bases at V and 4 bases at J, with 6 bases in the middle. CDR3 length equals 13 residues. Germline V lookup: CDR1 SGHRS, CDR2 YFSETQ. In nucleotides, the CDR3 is TGCGCCAGCAGCTTGGGAGTGGCAGATACGCAGTATTTT. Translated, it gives CASSLGVADTQYF.

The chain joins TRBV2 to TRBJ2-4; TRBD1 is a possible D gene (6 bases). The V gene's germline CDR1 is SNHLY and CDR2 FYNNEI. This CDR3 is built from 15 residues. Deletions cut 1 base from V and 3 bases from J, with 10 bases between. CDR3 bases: TGTGCCAGCAGTGAAGACAGGGTCGGCAAAAACATTCAGTACTTC. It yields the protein CASSEDRVGKNIQYF.

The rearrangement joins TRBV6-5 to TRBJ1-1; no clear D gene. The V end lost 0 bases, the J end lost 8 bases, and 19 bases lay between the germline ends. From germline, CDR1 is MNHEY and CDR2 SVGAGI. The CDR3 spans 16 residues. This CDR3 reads CASSYSWRQRDVEAFF. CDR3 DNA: TGTGCCAGCAGTTACTCGTGGCGTCAGCGCGACGTAGAAGCTTTCTTT.

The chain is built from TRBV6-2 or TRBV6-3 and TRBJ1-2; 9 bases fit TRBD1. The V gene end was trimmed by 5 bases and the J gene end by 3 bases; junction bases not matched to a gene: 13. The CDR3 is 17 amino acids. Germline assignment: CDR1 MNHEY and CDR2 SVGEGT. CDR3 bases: TGTGCCAGCAGTCCCTTGACAGGGGGATCTTCCCACTATGGCTACACCTTC. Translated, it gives CASSPLTGGSSHYGYTF.

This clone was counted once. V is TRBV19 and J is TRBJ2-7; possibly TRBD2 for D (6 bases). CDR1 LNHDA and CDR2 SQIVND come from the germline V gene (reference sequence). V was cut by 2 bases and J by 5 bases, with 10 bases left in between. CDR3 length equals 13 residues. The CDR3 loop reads CASSIRRGDEQYF. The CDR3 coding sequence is TGTGCCAGTAGTATAAGGAGGGGCGACGAGCAGTACTTC.

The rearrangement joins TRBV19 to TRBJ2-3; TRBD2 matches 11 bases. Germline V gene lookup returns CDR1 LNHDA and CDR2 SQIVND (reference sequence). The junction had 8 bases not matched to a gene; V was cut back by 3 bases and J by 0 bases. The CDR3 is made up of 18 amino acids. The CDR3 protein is CASSISLAGGGSTDTQYF. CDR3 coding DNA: TGTGCCAGTAGTATCTCCCTAGCGGGGGGCGGAAGCACAGATACGCAGTATTTT.

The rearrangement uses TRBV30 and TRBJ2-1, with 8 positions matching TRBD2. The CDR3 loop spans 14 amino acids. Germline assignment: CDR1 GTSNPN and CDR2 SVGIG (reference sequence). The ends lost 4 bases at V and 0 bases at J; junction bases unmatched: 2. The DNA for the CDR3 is TGTGCCTGGATAGCGGGACGCTCCTACAATGAGCAGTTCTTC. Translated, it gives CAWIAGRSYNEQFF.

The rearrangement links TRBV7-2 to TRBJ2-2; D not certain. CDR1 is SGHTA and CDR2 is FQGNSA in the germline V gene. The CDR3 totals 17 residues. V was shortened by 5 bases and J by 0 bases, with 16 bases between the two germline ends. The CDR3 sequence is CASSPEVARSNTGELFF. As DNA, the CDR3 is TGTGCCAGCAGCCCCGAGGTCGCGCGATCGAACACCGGGGAGCTGTTTTTT.

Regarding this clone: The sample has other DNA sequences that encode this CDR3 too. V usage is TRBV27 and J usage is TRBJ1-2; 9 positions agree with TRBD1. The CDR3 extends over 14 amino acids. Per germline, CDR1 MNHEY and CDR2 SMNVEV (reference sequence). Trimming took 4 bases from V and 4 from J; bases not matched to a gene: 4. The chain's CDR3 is CASSSTGGGYGYTF. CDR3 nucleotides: TGTGCCAGCAGTTCCACAGGGGGCGGCTATGGCTACACCTTC.